The clone carrying this T cell receptor (beta chain) was counted ten times or more. Its antigen is not identified. It was with a sample-barcoded 5' primer and a J-beta primer mix that a second PCR of roughly 7 to 12 cycles was run. Each cDNA was tagged by a template-switch adaptor containing 12 random nucleotides. All samples yielded 3 million or more CDR3-containing paired-end reads. TCRdb processed the 5' RACE reads anew with MiXCR; each CDR3 protein has one entry. The sample lists hundreds of thousands of distinct CDR3 sequences, around 36% seen once, with roughly 13% in the top ten. This CDR3 is built from 11 residues. Trimming pared 4 bases from V and 6 bases from J, leaving 7 bases between. Germline lookup yields CDR1 SGHTA and CDR2 FQGNSA. The sample originates from a study of blood T cells in healthy people across ages. General study points: Unsorted PBMC material precluded a definitive naive versus antigen-experienced comparison. The donors' CMV status was not determined, possibly confounding changes in expanded clonotypes.

The receptor's source is a man between 18 and 35 years old in good health. The J gene is TRBJ2-7, the V gene TRBV7-2; D not resolved. The sample was blood. As DNA, the CDR3 is TGTGCCAGCAGCTCAGGTGGCGAGCAGTACTTC. It encodes CASSSGGEQYF. The whole variable domain, remainder taken from reference TRBV7-2 and TRBJ2-7, is GAGVSQSPSNKVTEKGKDVELRCDPISGHTALYWYRQSLGQGLEFLIYFQGNSAPDKSGLPSDRFSAERTGGSVSTLTIQRTQQEDSAVYLCASSSGGEQYFGPGTRLTVT.